This T cell receptor beta chain derives from a study of T-cell memory formation after mild COVID-19 (dated by TCRdb to about 2021). The study in broad terms: TCR sequence clusters from the two donors were largely donor specific. In two donors, T-cell clones that expanded and contracted after mild COVID-19 were followed by sequencing TCRalpha and TCRbeta repertoires longitudinally. Two young, previously healthy adult volunteers made up the cohort, one male and one female.

Reads for this sample came from an Illumina NovaSeq 6000. TCRalpha and TCRbeta cDNA libraries were constructed by 5'RACE with constant-segment primers, with sample barcodes and unique molecular identifiers being introduced. Trizol reagent was used to extract RNA from every sample. Library amplification was performed in two PCR steps, and a second sample barcode and Illumina TruSeq adapters were introduced in the second step. The libraries were sequenced on an Illumina NovaSeq using 2 x 150 bp paired-end reads. The study's processing was this. The reads were demultiplexed and collapsed into UMI-guided consensus sequences using migec v1.2.7. Using mixcr v2.1.11, the UMI consensuses were aligned to TRA and TRB V and J templates and assembled into clonotypes. Clonotypes were classified as expanded or contracted when called significant by both edgeR and NoisET, with noise models trained on biological replicates. For edgeR calls, the thresholds were a false discovery rate-adjusted p below 0.01 and a log2 fold-change of 1. As an exploratory analysis of dynamics, max-normalized trajectories of the 1000 most abundant clonotypes were examined by PCA with hierarchical clustering. Separately sequenced CD4+ and CD8+ repertoires were used to assign the CD4 or CD8 phenotype of responding clones. TCRdb reprocessing: public reads trimmed at Q25 with fastp, clones called with MiXCR, in-frame beta chains kept. Every distinct CDR3 protein forms one entry, paired with its most common genes and DNA. TCRdb's processing, not the authors' own work, is the source of the V and J calls. Recorded for this sample are 350,000 to 450,000 distinct CDR3 sequences; approximately 24% of them occurred a single time. Around 8.7% of the sample goes to the ten largest clones.

From cysteine to phenylalanine, the CDR3 is 16 amino acids long. CDR3 DNA only is kept here, 48 bases in frame from base 1. V is pruned by 1 base and J by 3 bases, leaving 4 bases of the junction without a gene match. The paper as a whole reports these results and caveats: SARS-CoV-2 specificity was not confirmed for the second-wave clones peaking on day 37. Some responding clones were found in pre-infection memory, which suggests that pre-existing cross-reactive memory T cells took part in the SARS-CoV-2 response. Contracting CD4+ clones were located mainly in the CM and EM memory subsets, whereas CD8+ clones were found to be enriched in EMRA. The study covered only a couple of mild cases, and larger cohorts including severe cases with pre-infection samples were considered necessary. From day 15 to 85, contracting clones showed balanced CD4/CD8 phenotypes, whereas a second wave of clones that expanded from day 15 to 37 leaned towards CD4+.

A remark on this clonotype: The specificity of this receptor is unknown. No base-level quality is on record; no much larger clone is a single base apart.

Ficoll-Paque density gradient centrifugation was the method used to isolate PBMCs. The sample was PBMCs or a T cell subset sorted from them (not recorded which). Recombination joined TRBV12-3 or TRBV12-4 with TRBJ2-5; 11 central nucleotides agree with TRBD2. The sequence was collected from an adult woman who had mild COVID-19 (a few samples of this study predate the infection). The sample titles of this study are shuffled in the database, so cell type and time point are left out; the donor was told from shared clones. The CDR3 in this case is CASSLGLAGREETQYF. The bases read TGTGCCAGCAGTTTAGGACTAGCGGGGAGGGAAGAGACCCAGTACTTC.